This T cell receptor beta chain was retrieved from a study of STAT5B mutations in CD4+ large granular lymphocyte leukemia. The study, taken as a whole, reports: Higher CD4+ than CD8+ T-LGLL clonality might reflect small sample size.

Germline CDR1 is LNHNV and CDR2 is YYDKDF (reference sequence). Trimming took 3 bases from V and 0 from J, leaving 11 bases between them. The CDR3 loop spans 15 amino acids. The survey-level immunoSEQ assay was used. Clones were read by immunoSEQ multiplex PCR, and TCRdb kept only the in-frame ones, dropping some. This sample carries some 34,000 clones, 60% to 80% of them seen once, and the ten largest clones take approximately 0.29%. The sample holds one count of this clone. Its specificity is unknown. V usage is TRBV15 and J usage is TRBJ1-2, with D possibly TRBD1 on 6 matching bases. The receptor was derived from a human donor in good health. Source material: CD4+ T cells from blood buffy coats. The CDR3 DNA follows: TGTGCCACCAGCAGGGGGGGCCCCCCTAACTATGGCTACACCTTC. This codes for CATSRGGPPNYGYTF.